This entry features one T cell receptor beta chain sequence. Its antigen remains unidentified. Time point described: week 11, during vaccination. Topical imiquimod accompanied each vaccine dose, which consisted of 300 ug of mutant IDH1 20-mer peptide. This specimen belongs to a study of a mutant IDH1 vaccine in newly diagnosed glioma. Profiled with immunoSEQ multiplex PCR; TCRdb holds only in-frame clones, not every one. The repertoire consists of tens of thousands of clones, with 70% to 80% occurring once and the leading ten covering 8%. This specimen was PBMCs, taken from a glioma patient whose treatment included an IDH1 peptide vaccine. This TCR was recovered from a man aged 35 to 55 with glioma.

The CDR3 region is CASKDRPGGTQYF. CDR3 nucleotides: TGTGCCAGCAAGGACAGGCCCGGGGGTACGCAGTATTTT. V is TRBV27 and J is TRBJ2-3; D might be TRBD1 (7 bases). CDR3 length: 13 amino acids. Germline V lookup: CDR1 MNHEY, CDR2 SMNVEV (reference sequence). The V end lost 7 bases, the J end lost 8 bases, and 16 bases lay between the germline ends.